The clone carrying this TCR beta chain was counted many times. CDR3 length equals 16 residues. Germline trimming cut 3 bases from V and 5 bases from J; bases unmatched to any gene: 11. Germline CDR1 reads MGHRA; CDR2 reads YSYEKL. Cells sorted as Tregs were CD4+, CD25+ and CD127-/low. TCRdb itself ran the 5' RACE reads through MiXCR, one entry per CDR3 protein. This sample has under 11,000 distinct CDR3 sequences, with around 28% found just once. The origin of this receptor is a female donor with breast cancer. This chain uses TRBV4-1 with TRBJ2-3, with 7 bases that match TRBD1. The sequencing sample was made of Tregs sorted from a lymph node. The CDR3 loop is CASSHATGTGIDTQYF. In DNA, the CDR3 is TGCGCCAGCAGCCACGCGACAGGGACGGGGATAGATACGCAGTATTTT.